Described below is a single T cell receptor (beta chain) sequence and its context. Its antigen is unidentified. Sequenced by immunoSEQ multiplex PCR; TCRdb stores in-frame clones only, minus some. The sample includes 4,000 or so clones, 82% of them seen just once. V was pared by 5 bases and J by 3 bases, with 7 bases of the junction left unmatched. The germline V gene encodes CDR1 MDHEN and CDR2 SYDVKM. CDR3 size: 15 residues. This record belongs to a study of immune evolution from preneoplasia to lung adenocarcinoma. The study's findings and limits: Highest clonality occurred in KRAS-mutant, not EGFR-mutant or double wild-type, nodules.

Macro-dissection enriched premalignant or tumor cells before nucleic acid extraction. Sample: FFPE invasive lung adenocarcinoma tissue. The TCR sequence derives from a person aged 65 to 79 with invasive lung adenocarcinoma. The rearrangement uses TRBV28 and TRBJ2-7; 10 bases agree with TRBD1. The CDR3 sequence: CASSISGQGNYEQYF. In nucleotides, the CDR3 is TGTGCCAGCAGTATATCGGGACAGGGGAACTACGAGCAGTACTTC.